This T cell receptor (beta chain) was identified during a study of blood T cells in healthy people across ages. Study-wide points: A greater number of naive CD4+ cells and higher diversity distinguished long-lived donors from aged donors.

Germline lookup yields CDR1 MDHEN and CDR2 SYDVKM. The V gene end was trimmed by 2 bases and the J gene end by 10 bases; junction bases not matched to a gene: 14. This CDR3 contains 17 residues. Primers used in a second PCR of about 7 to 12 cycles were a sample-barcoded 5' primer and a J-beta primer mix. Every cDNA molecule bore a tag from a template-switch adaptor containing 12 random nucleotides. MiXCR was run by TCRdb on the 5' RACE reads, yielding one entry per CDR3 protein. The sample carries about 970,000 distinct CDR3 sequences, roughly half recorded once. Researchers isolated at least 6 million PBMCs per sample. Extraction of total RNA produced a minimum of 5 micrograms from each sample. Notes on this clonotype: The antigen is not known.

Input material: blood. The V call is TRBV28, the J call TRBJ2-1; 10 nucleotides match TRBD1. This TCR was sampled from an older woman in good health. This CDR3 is CASSLLGSTGGYDEQFF. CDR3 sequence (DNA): TGTGCCAGCAGTTTACTAGGGTCGACAGGGGGCTACGACGAGCAGTTCTTC.